This T cell receptor beta chain emerged from a study of cytomegalovirus exposure and HLA in healthy donors. Study-level results: Common viral pathogens seemed to be connected with several of the most significant clusters, according to a later analysis. Analyzed later, most CMV-associated TCR beta chains appeared HLA-restricted.

Use of 60 Vbeta and 13 Jbeta primers characterized the PCR. The table came from immunoSEQ multiplex PCR; TCRdb's copy has only in-frame clones and leaves some out. The sample contains fewer than 70,000 clones, 74% of which appear only once. After removal of 5 bases from V and 2 bases from J, the junction contained 8 bases not matched to a gene. The germline gives CDR1 MNHNS, CDR2 SASEGT. This CDR3 region has 16 residues. Concerning this clone: Its antigen is not identified.

The sequence derives from an older woman in good health and CMV-seropositive. Sample: PBMCs. The chain employs TRBV6-1 and TRBJ1-1, with 10 bases aligning to TRBD1. The CDR3 spells CASSQGQGGRNTEAFF. The CDR3 DNA reads TGTGCCAGCAGTCAAGGACAGGGGGGAAGAAACACTGAAGCTTTCTTT.